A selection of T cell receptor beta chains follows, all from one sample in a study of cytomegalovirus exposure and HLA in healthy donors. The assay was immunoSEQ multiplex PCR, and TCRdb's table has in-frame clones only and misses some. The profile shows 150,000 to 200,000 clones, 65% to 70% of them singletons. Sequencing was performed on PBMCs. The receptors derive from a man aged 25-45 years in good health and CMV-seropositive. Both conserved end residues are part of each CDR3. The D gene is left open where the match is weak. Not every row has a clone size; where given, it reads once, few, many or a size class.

TGTGCCAGCTCATCCGCTAGCGGGAGGGACACAGATACGCAGTATTTT,CASSSASGRDTDTQYF,once,TRBD2,TRBJ2-3,TRBV18
TGTGCCAGCAGCTTACAAGGAGGTGGTACGCAGTATTTT,CASSLQGGGTQYF,once,NA,TRBJ2-3,TRBV7-9
TGTGCCAGCAGCTTAGGTCTAACTAATGGTGAAAAACTGTTTTTT,CASSLGLTNGEKLFF,NA,NA,TRBJ1-4,TRBV7-9
TGTGCCAGCGGAAATACCGGGACAGGGCACAATGAGCAGTTCTTC,CASGNTGTGHNEQFF,NA,TRBD1,TRBJ2-1,TRBV25-1
TGTGCCAGTAGTATAGGAGGGGGGGGAGAGACCCAGTACTTC,CASSIGGGGETQYF,NA,NA,TRBJ2-5,TRBV19
TGTGCCAGCAGTTCCGGGACTGGGACCCAGCCCCAGCATTTT,CASSSGTGTQPQHF,NA,NA,TRBJ1-5,TRBV6-6
TGTGCCAGCAGCTGGGGTATGCTACTAGCGGGAGTCCTCTCCTACGAGCAGTACTTC,CASSWGMLLAGVLSYEQYF,NA,TRBD2,TRBJ2-7,TRBV5-5
TGTGCCAGCAGTGGGACAGCCTCCTACGAGCAGTACTTC,CASSGTASYEQYF,NA,TRBD1,TRBJ2-7,TRBV6-5
TGCGCCAGCAGTGAGTACAGGGTCGGCGCTGAAGCTTTCTTT,CASSEYRVGAEAFF,NA,NA,TRBJ1-1,TRBV10-1
TGTGCCAGTAGTATGGCGCCAGGCTTTCCCCTGTACTTC,CASSMAPGFPLYF,NA,NA,TRBJ2-7,TRBV19
TGTGCCAGTAGTCAGGACAGGGGCAGCAATCAGCCCCAGCATTTT,CASSQDRGSNQPQHF,NA,TRBD1,TRBJ1-5,TRBV19
TGTGCCTGGAACCTGCCCGGACAGCCCGATTCCAAATATTTT,CAWNLPGQPDSKYF,NA,NA,TRBJ1-3,TRBV30
TGTGCCAGCAGCGTAGGGGGGGGGTTCAACGGGGAGCTGTTTTTT,CASSVGGGFNGELFF,NA,TRBD2,TRBJ2-2,TRBV9
TGTGCCAGTAGTGTAAGCCCTCTTTACAGGGGCATTTTAACAGATACGCAGTATTTT,CASSVSPLYRGILTDTQYF,NA,TRBD1,TRBJ2-3,TRBV19
TGTGCCAGCAGCGTATTTACTATCGCATACAATGAGCAGTTCTTC,CASSVFTIAYNEQFF,NA,NA,TRBJ2-1,TRBV9
TGTGCCACCCTATCAGGGCCTAACTCTGAAAAACTGTTTTTT,CATLSGPNSEKLFF,few,NA,TRBJ1-4,TRBV15
TGTGCCAGCAGCCACTTCTTACGGGACAGGTACAATGAGCAGTTCTTC,CASSHFLRDRYNEQFF,NA,TRBD1,TRBJ2-1,TRBV14
TGTGCCAGCAGCGTCGGGACAGGGGTGCACGAGCAGTACTTC,CASSVGTGVHEQYF,NA,TRBD1,TRBJ2-7,TRBV9
TGTGCCAGCACGGGGTACCCGACAGGGGACAACCAAGAGACCCAGTACTTC,CASTGYPTGDNQETQYF,NA,TRBD1,TRBJ2-5,TRBV2
TGCGCCAGCAGCTTGGCGAGTTACTCCTACAATGAGCAGTTCTTC,CASSLASYSYNEQFF,NA,NA,TRBJ2-1,TRBV5-1
TGTGCCAGTAGTAGGTCCGGTTGGGAAAAACTGTTTTTT,CASSRSGWEKLFF,NA,NA,TRBJ1-4,TRBV19
TGTGCCAGCAGCCATGTCGGTAGCGGGAGGAACCGCGAGCAGTACTTC,CASSHVGSGRNREQYF,NA,TRBD2,TRBJ2-7,TRBV14
TGTGCCAGCAGCGCTTCCGGAGAAAATGAGCAGTTCTTC,CASSASGENEQFF,NA,NA,TRBJ2-1,TRBV9
TGTGCCAGCAGCTCTCTAGCGGGAGAGGGCGAGCAGTACTTC,CASSSLAGEGEQYF,once,TRBD2,TRBJ2-7,TRBV7-7
TGCGCCAGCAGCAAGAAACTATTACAAACCAACGGGGAGCTGTTTTTT,CASSKKLLQTNGELFF,few,NA,TRBJ2-2,TRBV4-1
TGTGCCAGCAGTTCCGGGGACAGGTCAGACTACGAGCAGTACTTC,CASSSGDRSDYEQYF,NA,TRBD1,TRBJ2-7,TRBV25-1
TGTGCCACCTCAACAGGGGGAAAGACTGAAGCTTTCTTT,CATSTGGKTEAFF,NA,TRBD1,TRBJ1-1,TRBV10-3
TGTGCCAGCTCACCAACGGGTGCTCCTGAAGCTTTCTTT,CASSPTGAPEAFF,NA,NA,TRBJ1-1,TRBV18
TGTGCCAGCAGTCCTGGACTAGCGGGAGTCACCGGGGAGCTGTTTTTT,CASSPGLAGVTGELFF,NA,TRBD2,TRBJ2-2,TRBV27
TGTGCCAGCTCACCAACCGTCGGCCACAGTTCGGTGATGACACATGGCTACACCTTC,CASSPTVGHSSVMTHGYTF,NA,NA,TRBJ1-2,TRBV18
TGTGCCAGCAGTTCCGGACAGGGGGCGGACACCGGGGAGCTGTTTTTT,CASSSGQGADTGELFF,NA,TRBD1,TRBJ2-2,TRBV27
TGTGCCAGCAGCCGACAGGGGAGATATTCACCCCTCCACTTT,CASSRQGRYSPLHF,NA,TRBD1,TRBJ1-6,TRBV6-5
TGTGCCAGCAGCCGAACAGGGTACACTGAAGCTTTCTTT,CASSRTGYTEAFF,few,NA,TRBJ1-1,TRBV5-5